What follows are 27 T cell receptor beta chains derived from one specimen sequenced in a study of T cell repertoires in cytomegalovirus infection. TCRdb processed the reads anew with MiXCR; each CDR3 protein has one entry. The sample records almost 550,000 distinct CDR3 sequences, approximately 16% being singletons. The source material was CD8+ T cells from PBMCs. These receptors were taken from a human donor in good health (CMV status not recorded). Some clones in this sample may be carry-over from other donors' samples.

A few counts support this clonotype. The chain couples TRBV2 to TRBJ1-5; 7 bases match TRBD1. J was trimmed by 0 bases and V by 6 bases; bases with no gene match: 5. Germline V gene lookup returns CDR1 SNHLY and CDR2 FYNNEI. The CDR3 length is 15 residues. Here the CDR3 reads CASRSGTDSNQPQHF. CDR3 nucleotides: TGTGCCAGCAGGTCCGGGACAGATAGCAATCAGCCCCAGCATTTT.

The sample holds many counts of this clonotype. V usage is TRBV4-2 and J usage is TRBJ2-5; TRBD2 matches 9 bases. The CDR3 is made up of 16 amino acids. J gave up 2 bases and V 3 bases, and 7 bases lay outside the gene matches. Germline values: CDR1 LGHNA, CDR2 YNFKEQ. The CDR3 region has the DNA TGTGCCAGCAGCCAGGAGACTAGCGGATTTCAAGAGACCCAGTACTTC. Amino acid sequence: CASSQETSGFQETQYF.

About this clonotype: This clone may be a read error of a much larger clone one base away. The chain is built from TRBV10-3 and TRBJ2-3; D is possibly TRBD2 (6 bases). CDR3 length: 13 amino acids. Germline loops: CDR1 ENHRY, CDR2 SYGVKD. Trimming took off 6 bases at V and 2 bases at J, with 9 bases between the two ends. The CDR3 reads CAISWDSTDTQYF. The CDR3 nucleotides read TGTGCCATCAGCTGGGACTCCACAGATACGCAGTATTTT.

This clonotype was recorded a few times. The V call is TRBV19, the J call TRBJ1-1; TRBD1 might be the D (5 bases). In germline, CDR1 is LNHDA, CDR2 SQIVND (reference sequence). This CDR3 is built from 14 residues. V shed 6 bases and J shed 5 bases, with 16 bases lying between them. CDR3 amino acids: CASREGRDVTEAFF. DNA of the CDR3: TGTGCCAGTAGAGAGGGCAGGGATGTAACTGAAGCTTTCTTT.

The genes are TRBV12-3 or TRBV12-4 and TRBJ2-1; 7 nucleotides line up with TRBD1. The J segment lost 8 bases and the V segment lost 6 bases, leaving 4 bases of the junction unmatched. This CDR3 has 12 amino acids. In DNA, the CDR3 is TGTGCCAGCAGCCCACAGGGGTATGAGCAGTTCTTC. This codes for CASSPQGYEQFF.

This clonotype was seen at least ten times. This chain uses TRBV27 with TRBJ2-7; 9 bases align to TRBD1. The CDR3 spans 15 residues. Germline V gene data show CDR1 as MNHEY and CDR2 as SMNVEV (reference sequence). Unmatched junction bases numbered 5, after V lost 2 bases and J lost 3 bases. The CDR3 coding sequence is TGTGCCAGCAGTTTAATCCCGGGACAGGGCTACGAGCAGTACTTC. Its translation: CASSLIPGQGYEQYF.

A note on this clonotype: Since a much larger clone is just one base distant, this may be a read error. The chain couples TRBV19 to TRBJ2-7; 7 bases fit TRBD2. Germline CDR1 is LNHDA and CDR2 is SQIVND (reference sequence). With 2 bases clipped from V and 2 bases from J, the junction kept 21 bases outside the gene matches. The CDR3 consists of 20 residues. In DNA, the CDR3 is TGTGCCAGTAGTATAAGGATTCGGGGTCGCGGCCCAGCGGGGCCCTACGAGCAGTACTTC. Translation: CASSIRIRGRGPAGPYEQYF. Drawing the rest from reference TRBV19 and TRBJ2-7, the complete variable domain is DGGITQSPKYLFRKEGQNVTLSCEQNLNHDAMYWYRQDPGQGLRLIYYSQIVNDFQKGDIAEGYSVSREKKESFPLTVTSAQKNPTAFYLCASSIRIRGRGPAGPYEQYFGPGTRLTVT.

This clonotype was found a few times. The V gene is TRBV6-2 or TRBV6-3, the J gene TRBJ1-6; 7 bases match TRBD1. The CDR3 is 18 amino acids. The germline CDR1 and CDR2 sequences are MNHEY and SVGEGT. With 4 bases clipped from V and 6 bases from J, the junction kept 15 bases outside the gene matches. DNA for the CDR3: TGTGCCAGCAGTTCCGACTCACAGGGGCAATTCATTAATTCACCCCTCCACTTT. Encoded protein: CASSSDSQGQFINSPLHF.

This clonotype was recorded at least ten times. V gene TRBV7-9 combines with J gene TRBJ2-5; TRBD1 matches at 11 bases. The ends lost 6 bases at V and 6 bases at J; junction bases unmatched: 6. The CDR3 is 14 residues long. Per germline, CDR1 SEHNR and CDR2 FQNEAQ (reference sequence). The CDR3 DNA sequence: TGTGCCAGCAGTTCCGGGACAGGGGGAAAGACCCAGTACTTC. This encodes CASSSGTGGKTQYF.

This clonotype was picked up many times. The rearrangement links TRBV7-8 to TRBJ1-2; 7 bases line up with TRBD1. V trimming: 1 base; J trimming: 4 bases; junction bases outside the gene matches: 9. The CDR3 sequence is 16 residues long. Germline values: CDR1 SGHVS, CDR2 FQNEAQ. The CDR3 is CASSLENRGGRYGYTF. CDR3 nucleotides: TGTGCCAGCAGCTTAGAGAACAGGGGAGGCCGCTATGGCTACACCTTC.

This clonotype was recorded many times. CDR3 sequence: CANPVYEQYF. The CDR3 bases are TGTGCCAATCCGGTCTACGAGCAGTACTTC. J is TRBJ2-7 and V is TRBV7-6; D unclear. CDR1 is SGHVS and CDR2 is FNYEAQ in the germline V gene. Deletions cut 10 bases from V and 3 bases from J, with 7 bases between. The CDR3 is 10 amino acids.

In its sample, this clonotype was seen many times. In DNA form, the CDR3 reads TGTGCCACCAGCAGAGATGCTGTGGCAAGCCTAGCGGGGGCCTGGAATGAGCAGTTCTTC. It yields the protein CATSRDAVASLAGAWNEQFF. The chain uses TRBV15 and TRBJ2-1; 10 bases align to TRBD2. The CDR3 runs 20 residues. From germline, CDR1 is LNHNV and CDR2 YYDKDF (reference sequence). V dropped 0 bases and J dropped 7; count of bases not matched to a gene: 18. Complete variable domain (other parts from reference TRBV15 and TRBJ2-1): DAMVIQNPRYQVTQFGKPVTLSCSQTLNHNVMYWYQQKSSQAPKLLFHYYDKDFNNEADTPDNFQSRRPNTSFCFLDIRSPGLGDTAMYLCATSRDAVASLAGAWNEQFFGPGTRLTVL.

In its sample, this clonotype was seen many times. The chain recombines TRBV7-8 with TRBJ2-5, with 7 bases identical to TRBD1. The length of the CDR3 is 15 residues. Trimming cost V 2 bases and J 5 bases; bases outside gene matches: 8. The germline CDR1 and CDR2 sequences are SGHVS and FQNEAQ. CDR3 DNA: TGTGCCAGCAGCTTATCCTTAGGGGGCGCGGAGACCCAGTACTTC. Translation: CASSLSLGGAETQYF. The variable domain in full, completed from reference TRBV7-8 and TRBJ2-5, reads GAGVSQSPRYKVAKRGQDVALRCDPISGHVSLFWYQQALGQGPEFLTYFQNEAQLDKSGLPSDRFFAERPEGSVSTLKIQRTQQEDSAVYLCASSLSLGGAETQYFGPGTRLLVL.

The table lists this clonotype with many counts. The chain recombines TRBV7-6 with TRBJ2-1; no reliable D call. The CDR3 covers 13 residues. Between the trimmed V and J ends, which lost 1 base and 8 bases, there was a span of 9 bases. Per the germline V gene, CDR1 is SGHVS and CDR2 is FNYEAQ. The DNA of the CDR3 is TGTGCCAGCAGCTTAGGGGTGGCAGATGAGCAGTTCTTC. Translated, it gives CASSLGVADEQFF.

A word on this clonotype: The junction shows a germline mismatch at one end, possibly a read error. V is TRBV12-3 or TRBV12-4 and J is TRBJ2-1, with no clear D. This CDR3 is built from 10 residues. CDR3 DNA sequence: TGTGCCAGCGGCAGTAATGAGCAGTGCTTC. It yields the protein CASGSNEQCF.

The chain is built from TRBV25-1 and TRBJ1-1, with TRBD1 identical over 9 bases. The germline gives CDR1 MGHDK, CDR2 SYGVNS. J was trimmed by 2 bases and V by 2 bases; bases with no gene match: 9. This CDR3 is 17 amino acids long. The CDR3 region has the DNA TGTGCCAGCAGTGAACTGGGGACAGGGATCCCTAACACTGAAGCTTTCTTT. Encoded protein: CASSELGTGIPNTEAFF.

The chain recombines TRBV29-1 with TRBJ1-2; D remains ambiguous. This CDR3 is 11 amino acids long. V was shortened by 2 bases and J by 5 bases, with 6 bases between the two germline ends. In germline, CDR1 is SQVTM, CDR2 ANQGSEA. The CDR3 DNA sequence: TGCAGCGTTGAAACCAGATATGGCTACACCTTC. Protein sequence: CSVETRYGYTF. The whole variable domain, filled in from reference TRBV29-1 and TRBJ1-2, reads SAVISQKPSRDICQRGTSLTIQCQVDSQVTMMFWYRQQPGQSLTLIATANQGSEATYESGFVIDKFPISRPNLTFSTLTVSNMSPEDSSIYLCSVETRYGYTFGSGTRLTVV.

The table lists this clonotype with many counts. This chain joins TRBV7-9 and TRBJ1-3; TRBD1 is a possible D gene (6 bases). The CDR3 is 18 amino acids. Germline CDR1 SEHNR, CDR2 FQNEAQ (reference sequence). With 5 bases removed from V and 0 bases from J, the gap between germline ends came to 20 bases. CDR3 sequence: CASSLGTDSEPSGNTIYF. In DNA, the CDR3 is TGTGCCAGCAGCCTTGGAACGGACAGTGAGCCCTCTGGAAACACCATATATTTT.

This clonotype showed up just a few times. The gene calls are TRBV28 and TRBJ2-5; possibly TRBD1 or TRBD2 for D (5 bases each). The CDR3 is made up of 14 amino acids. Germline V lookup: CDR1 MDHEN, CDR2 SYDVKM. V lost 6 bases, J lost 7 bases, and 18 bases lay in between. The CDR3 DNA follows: TGTGCCAGCAGCCCCAGGGAATCCGGGATGACCCAGTACTTC. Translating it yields CASSPRESGMTQYF.

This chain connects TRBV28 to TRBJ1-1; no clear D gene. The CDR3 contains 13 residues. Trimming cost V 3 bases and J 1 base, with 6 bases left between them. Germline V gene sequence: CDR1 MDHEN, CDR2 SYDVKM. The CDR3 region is CASSFPQNTEAFF. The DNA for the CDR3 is TGTGCCAGCAGTTTCCCCCAGAACACTGAAGCTTTCTTT.

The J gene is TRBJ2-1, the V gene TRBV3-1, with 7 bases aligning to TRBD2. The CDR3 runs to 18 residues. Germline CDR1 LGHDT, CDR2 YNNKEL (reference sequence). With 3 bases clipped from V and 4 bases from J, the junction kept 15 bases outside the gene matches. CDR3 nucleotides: TGTGCCAGCAGCCAGGGTGGGCCGTGGCGGGAGAATTACAATGAGCAGTTCTTC. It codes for CASSQGGPWRENYNEQFF.

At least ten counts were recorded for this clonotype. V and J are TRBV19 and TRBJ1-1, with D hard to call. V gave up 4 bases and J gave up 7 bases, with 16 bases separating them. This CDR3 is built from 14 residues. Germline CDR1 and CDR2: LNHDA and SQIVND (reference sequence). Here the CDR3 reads CASSNRGERIEAFF. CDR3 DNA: TGTGCCAGTAGTAATCGTGGCGAGCGGATTGAAGCTTTCTTT.

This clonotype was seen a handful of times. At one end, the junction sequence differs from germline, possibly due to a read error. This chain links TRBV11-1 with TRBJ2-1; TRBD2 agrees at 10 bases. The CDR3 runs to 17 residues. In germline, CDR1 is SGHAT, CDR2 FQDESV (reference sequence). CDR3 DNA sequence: TGTGCCAACAGCAACCTACTGGGACTAGCGCCACTTTATGAGCAGTTCTTC. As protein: CANSNLLGLAPLYEQFF.

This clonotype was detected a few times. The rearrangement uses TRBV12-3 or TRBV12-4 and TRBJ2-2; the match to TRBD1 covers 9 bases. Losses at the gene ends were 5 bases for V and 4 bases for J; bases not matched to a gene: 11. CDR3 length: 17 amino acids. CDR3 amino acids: CASSPPRTGVSTGELFF. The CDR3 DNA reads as TGTGCCAGCAGTCCCCCTCGGACAGGGGTTTCCACCGGGGAGCTGTTTTTT.

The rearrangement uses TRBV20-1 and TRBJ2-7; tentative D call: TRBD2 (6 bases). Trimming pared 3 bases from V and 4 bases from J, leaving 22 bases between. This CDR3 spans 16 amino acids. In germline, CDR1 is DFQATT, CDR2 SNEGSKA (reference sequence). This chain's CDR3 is CSASKRSRELAYEQYF. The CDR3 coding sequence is TGCAGTGCTAGTAAGAGGAGCCGGGAACTAGCTTACGAGCAGTACTTC.

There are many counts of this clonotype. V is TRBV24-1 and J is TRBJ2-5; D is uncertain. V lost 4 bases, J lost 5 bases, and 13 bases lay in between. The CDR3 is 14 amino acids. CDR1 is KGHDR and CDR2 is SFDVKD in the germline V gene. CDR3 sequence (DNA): TGTGCCACCAGTGAAACTGGCAGTGTGGAGACCCAGTACTTC. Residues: CATSETGSVETQYF.

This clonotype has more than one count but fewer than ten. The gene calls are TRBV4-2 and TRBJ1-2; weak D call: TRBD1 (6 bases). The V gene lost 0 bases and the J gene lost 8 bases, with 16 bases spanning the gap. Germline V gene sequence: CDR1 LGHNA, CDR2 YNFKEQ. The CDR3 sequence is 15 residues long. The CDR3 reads CASSQERVGQRGYTF. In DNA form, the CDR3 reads TGTGCCAGCAGCCAAGAGAGGGTCGGACAGAGGGGCTACACCTTC.